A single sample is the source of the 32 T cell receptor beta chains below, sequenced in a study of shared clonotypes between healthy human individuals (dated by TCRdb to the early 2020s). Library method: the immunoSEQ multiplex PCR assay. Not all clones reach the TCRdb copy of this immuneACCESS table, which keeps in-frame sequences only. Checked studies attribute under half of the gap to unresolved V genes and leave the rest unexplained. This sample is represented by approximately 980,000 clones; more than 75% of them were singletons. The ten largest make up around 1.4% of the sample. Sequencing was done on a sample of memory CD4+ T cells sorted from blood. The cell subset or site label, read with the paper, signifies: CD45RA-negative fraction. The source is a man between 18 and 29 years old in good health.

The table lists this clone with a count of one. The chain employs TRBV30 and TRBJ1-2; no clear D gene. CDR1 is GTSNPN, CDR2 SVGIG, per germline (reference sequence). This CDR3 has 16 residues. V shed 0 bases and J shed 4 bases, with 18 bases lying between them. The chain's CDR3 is CAWSVPRGRISYGYTF. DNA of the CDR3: TGTGCCTGGAGTGTACCAAGAGGGCGAATCAGCTATGGCTACACCTTC.

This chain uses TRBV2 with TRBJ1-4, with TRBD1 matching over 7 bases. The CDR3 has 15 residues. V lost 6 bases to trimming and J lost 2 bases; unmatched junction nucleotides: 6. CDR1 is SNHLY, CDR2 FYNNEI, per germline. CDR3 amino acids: CASSVTGATNEKLFF. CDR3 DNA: TGTGCCAGCAGCGTAACAGGGGCTACTAATGAAAAACTGTTTTTT. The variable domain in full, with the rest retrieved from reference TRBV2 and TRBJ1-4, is EPEVTQTPSHQVTQMGQEVILRCVPISNHLYFYWYRQILGQKVEFLVSFYNNEISEKSEIFDDQFSVERPDGSNFTLKIRSTKLEDSAMYFCASSVTGATNEKLFFGSGTQLSVL.

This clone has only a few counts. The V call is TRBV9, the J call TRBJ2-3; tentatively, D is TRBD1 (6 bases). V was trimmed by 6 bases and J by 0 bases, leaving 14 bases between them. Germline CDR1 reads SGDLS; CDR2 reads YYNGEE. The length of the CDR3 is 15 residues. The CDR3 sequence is CASTPGVGSTDTQYF. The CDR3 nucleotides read TGTGCCAGCACCCCAGGGGTGGGTAGCACAGATACGCAGTATTTT.

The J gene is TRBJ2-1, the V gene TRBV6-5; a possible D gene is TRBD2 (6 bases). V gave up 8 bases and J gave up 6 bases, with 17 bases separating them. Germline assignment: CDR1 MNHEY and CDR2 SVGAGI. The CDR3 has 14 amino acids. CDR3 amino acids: CASSRGWDFNEQFF. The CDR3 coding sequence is TGTGCCAGCTCGAGAGGTTGGGACTTCAATGAGCAGTTCTTC.

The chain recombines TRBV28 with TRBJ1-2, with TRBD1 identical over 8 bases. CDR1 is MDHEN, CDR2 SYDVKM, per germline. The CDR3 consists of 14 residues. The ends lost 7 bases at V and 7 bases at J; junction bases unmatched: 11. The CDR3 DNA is TGTGCCAGCATTCCAGGGGGCGCCGAGATTGGCTACACCTTC. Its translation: CASIPGGAEIGYTF.

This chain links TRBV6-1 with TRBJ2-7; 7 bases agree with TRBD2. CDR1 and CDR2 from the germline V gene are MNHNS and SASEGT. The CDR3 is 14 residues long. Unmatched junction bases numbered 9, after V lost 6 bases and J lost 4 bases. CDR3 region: CASRTREGAYEQYF. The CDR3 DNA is TGTGCCAGCAGGACTAGGGAGGGAGCGTACGAGCAGTACTTC.

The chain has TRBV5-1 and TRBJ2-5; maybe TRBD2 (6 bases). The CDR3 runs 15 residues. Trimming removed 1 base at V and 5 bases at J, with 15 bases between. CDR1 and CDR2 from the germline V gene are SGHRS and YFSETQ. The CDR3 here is CASSLMTGVPETQYF. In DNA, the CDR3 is TGCGCCAGCAGCTTGATGACGGGAGTCCCGGAGACCCAGTACTTC.

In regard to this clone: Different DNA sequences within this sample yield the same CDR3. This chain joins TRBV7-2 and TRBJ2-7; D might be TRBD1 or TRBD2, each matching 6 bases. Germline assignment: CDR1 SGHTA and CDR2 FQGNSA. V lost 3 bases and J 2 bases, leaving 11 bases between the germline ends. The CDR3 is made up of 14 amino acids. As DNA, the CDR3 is TGTGCCAGCAGCTTCTCGGGGGCCACCTACGAGCAGTACTTC. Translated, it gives CASSFSGATYEQYF.

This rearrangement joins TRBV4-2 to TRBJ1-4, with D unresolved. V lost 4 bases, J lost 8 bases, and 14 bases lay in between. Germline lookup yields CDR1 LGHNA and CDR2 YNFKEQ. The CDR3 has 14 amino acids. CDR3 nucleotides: TGTGCCAGCAGCCCTAGGGAGGGTTGGGAAAAACTGTTTTTT. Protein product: CASSPREGWEKLFF.

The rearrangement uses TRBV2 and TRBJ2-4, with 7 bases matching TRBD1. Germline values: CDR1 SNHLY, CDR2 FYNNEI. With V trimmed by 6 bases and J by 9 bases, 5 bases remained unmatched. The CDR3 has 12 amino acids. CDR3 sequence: CASSGDSPIQYF. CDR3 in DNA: TGTGCCAGCAGCGGGGACAGTCCCATTCAGTACTTC.

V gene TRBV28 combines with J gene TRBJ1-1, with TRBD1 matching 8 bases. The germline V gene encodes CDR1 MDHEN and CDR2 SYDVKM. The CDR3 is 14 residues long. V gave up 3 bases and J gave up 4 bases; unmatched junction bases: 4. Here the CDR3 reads CASSLVQGGTEAFF. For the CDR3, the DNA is TGTGCCAGCAGTTTGGTACAGGGGGGCACTGAAGCTTTCTTT.

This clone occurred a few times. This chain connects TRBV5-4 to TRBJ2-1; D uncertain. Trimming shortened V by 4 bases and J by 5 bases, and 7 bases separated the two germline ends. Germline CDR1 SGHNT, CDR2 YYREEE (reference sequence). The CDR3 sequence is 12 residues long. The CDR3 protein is CASSGDNNEQFF. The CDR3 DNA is TGTGCCAGCAGCGGCGACAACAATGAGCAGTTCTTC.

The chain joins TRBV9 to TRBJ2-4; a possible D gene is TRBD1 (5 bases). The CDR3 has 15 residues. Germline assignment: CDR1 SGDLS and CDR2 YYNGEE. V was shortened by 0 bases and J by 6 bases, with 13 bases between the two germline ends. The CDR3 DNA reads TGTGCCAGCAGCGTAGAAGCAGGGTTGGGAAACATTCAGTACTTC. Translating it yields CASSVEAGLGNIQYF.

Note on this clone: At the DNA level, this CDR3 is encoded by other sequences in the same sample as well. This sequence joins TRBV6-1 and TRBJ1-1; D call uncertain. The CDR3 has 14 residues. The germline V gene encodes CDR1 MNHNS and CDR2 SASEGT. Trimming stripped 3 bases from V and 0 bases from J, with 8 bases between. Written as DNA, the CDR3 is TGTGCCAGCAGTGATGACGGATTGAACACTGAAGCTTTCTTT. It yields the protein CASSDDGLNTEAFF.

CDR3 in DNA: TGTGCCAGCAGCCTCGAGGTCCGAAGTGGGACTACCCACGAGACCCAGTACTTC. It yields the protein CASSLEVRSGTTHETQYF. The chain recombines TRBV5-4 with TRBJ2-5; 7 bases agree with TRBD2. The CDR3 extends over 18 amino acids. The ends lost 4 bases at V and 5 bases at J; junction bases unmatched: 20. In germline, CDR1 is SGHNT, CDR2 YYREEE (reference sequence).

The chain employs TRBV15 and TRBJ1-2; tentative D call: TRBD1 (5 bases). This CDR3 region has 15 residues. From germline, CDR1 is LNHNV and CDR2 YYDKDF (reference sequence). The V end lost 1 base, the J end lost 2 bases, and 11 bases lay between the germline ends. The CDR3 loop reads CATSRVAGLNYGYTF. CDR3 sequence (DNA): TGTGCCACCAGCAGAGTCGCAGGGTTAAACTATGGCTACACCTTC.

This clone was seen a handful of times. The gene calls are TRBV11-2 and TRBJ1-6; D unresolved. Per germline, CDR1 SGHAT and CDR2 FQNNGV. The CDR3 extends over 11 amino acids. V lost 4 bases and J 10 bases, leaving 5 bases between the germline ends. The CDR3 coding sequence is TGTGCCAGCAGCTCCGCCTCACCCCTCCACTTT. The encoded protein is CASSSASPLHF.

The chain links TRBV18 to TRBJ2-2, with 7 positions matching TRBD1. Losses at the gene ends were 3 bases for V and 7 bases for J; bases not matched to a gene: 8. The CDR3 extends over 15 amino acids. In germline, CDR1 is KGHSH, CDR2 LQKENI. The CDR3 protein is CASSPIQGVLGELFF. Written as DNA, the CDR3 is TGTGCCAGCTCACCGATTCAGGGGGTACTCGGGGAGCTGTTTTTT.

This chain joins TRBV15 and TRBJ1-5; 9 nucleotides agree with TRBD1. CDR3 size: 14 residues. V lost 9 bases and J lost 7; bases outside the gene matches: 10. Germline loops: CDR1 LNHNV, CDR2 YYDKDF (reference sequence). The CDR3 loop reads CATTPDRGLQPQHF. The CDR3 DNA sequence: TGTGCCACGACCCCGGACAGGGGATTACAGCCCCAGCATTTT. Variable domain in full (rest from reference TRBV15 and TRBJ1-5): DAMVIQNPRYQVTQFGKPVTLSCSQTLNHNVMYWYQQKSSQAPKLLFHYYDKDFNNEADTPDNFQSRRPNTSFCFLDIRSPGLGDTAMYLCATTPDRGLQPQHFGDGTRLSIL.

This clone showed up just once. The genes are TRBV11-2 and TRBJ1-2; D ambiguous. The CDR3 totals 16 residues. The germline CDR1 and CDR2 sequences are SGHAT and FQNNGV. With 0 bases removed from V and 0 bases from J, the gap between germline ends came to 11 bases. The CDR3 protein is CASSLDQETANYGYTF. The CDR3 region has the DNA TGTGCCAGCAGCTTAGATCAAGAAACAGCTAACTATGGCTACACCTTC.

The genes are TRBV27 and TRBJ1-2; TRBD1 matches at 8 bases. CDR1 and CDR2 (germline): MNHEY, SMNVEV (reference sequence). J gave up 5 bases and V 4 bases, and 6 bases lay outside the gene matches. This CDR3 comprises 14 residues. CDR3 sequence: CASSSMTGVYGYTF. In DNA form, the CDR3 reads TGTGCCAGCAGTTCAATGACAGGGGTTTATGGCTACACCTTC.

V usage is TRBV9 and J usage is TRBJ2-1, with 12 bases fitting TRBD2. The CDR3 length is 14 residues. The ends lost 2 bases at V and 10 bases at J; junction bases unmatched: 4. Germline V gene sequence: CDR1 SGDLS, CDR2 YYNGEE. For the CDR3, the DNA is TGTGCCAGCAGCGTCATTACTAGCGGGGGGGAGCAGTTCTTC. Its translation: CASSVITSGGEQFF.

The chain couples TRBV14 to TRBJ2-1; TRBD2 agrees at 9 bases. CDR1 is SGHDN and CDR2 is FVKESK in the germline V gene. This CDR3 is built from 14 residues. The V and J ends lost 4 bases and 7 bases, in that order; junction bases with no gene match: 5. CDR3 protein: CASSLGGGANEQFF. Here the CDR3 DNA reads TGTGCCAGCAGCCTTGGCGGGGGGGCGAATGAGCAGTTCTTC. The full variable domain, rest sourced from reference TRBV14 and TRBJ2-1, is EAGVTQFPSHSVIEKGQTVTLRCDPISGHDNLYWYRRVMGKEIKFLLHFVKESKQDESGMPNNRFLAERTGGTYSTLKVQPAELEDSGVYFCASSLGGGANEQFFGPGTRLTVL.

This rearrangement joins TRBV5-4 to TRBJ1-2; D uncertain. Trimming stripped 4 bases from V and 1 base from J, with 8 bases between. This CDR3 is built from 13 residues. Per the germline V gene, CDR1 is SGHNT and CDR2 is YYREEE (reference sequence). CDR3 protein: CASSEDGNYGYTF. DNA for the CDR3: TGTGCCAGCAGCGAGGACGGTAACTATGGCTACACCTTC.

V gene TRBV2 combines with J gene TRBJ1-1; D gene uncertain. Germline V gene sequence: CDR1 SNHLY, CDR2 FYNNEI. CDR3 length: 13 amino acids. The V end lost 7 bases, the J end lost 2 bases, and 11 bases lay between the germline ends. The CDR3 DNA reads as TGTGCCAGCATGGTTACCTTAAACACTGAAGCTTTCTTT. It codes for CASMVTLNTEAFF.

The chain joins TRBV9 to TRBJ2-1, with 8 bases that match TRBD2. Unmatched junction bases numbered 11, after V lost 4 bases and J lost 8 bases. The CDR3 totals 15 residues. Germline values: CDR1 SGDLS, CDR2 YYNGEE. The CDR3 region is CASSLTGGGWDEQFF. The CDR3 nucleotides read TGTGCCAGCAGCCTGACTGGCGGGGGGTGGGATGAGCAGTTCTTC.

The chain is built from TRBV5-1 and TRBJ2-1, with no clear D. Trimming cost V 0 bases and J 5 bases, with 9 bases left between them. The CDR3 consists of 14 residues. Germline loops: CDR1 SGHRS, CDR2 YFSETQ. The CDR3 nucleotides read TGCGCCAGCAGCTTGGCCGCTAGTCACAATGAGCAGTTCTTC. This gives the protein CASSLAASHNEQFF. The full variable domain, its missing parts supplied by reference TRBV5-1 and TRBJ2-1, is KAGVTQTPRYLIKTRGQQVTLSCSPISGHRSVSWYQQTPGQGLQFLFEYFSETQRNKGNFPGRFSGRQFSNSRSEMNVSTLELGDSALYLCASSLAASHNEQFFGPGTRLTVL.

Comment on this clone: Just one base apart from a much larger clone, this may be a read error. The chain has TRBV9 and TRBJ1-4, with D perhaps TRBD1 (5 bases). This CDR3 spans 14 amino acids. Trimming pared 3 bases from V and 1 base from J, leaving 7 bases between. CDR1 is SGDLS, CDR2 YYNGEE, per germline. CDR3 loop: CASSETVTNEKLFF. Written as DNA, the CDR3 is TGTGCCAGCAGCGAGACAGTAACTAATGAAAAACTGTTTTTT.

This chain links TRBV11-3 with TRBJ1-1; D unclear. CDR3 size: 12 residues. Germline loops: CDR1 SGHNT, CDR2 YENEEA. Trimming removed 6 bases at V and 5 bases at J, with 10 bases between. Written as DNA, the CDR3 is TGTGCCAGCAGTAAGGAGGGTACTGAAGCTTTCTTT. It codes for CASSKEGTEAFF.

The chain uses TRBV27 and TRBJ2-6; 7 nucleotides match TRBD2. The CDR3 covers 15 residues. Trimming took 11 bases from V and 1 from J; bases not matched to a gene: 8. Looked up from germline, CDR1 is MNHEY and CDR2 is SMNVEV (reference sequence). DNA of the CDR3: TGTGCCCGCCGGGAGGCGGGGTCTGGGGCCAACGTCCTGACTTTC. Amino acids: CARREAGSGANVLTF. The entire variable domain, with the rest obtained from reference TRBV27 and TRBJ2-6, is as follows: EAQVTQNPRYLITVTGKKLTVTCSQNMNHEYMSWYRQDPGLGLRQIYYSMNVEVTDKGDVPEGYKVSRKEKRNFPLILESPSPNQTSLYFCARREAGSGANVLTFGAGSRLTVL.

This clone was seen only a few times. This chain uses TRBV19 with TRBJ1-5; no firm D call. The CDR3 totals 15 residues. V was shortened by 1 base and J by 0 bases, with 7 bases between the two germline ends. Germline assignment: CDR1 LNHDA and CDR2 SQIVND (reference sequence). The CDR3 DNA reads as TGTGCCAGTAGTATAGTGGCAATTAGCAATCAGCCCCAGCATTTT. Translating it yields CASSIVAISNQPQHF.

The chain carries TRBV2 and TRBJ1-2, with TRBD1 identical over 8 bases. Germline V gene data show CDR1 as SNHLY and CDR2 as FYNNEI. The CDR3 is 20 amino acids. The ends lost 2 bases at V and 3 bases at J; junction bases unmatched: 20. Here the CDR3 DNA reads TGTGCCAGCAGTGAACCCCGCTTGATAATCCCGGACAGGGATGACTATGGCTACACCTTC. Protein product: CASSEPRLIIPDRDDYGYTF.